These T cell receptor beta chains were read from a single sample in a study of T-cell reconstitution after alpha-beta-depleted transplantation in children. A single record per CDR3 protein comes from TCRdb applying MiXCR to the PCR reads. The sample consists of 110,000 or so distinct CDR3 sequences, roughly 6.1% of them appearing once. The sequencing here drew on PBMCs, mostly from graft donor cells, taken 360 days after TCRalphabeta/CD19-depleted stem cell transplant. Source of these receptors: a male patient between 2 and 10 years old who had a stem cell transplant for acute lymphoblastic leukemia, so the T cells may come from the graft donor. Both conserved end residues are part of each CDR3. The order of the fields is J gene, V gene, clone size, D gene, CDR3 DNA, CDR3 protein. The D gene is left open where the match is weak. Only part of the rows carry a size: once, few, many, or a class if the clone is expanded.

TRBJ2-7 TRBV5-6 many TRBD2 TGTGCCAGCAGGTTGATGACTAGCGGTTACGAGCAGTACTTC CASRLMTSGYEQYF
TRBJ2-1 TRBV7-9 many . TGTGCCAGCAGGGATTTTCAGGGCTCCTACAATGAGCAGTTCTTC CASRDFQGSYNEQFF
TRBJ2-7 TRBV6-2/TRBV6-3 many TRBD2 TGTGCCAGCAGTCCGGCGTCCCCCGCTCGTGTAAGCGGGAGACCCTACTACGAGCAGTACTTC CASSPASPARVSGRPYYEQYF
TRBJ2-7 TRBV28 many . TGTGCCAGCAGTTTCATGACAGACTCCTACGAGCAGTACTTC CASSFMTDSYEQYF
TRBJ2-7 TRBV7-2 many . TGTGCCAGCAGCTTCGTCGGGGGCACGGTGTTTTCCTACGAGCAGTACTTC CASSFVGGTVFSYEQYF
TRBJ1-6 TRBV7-9 few . TGTGCCAGCAGCTTAGTAGCAGGGCCCGATTCACCCCTCCACTTT CASSLVAGPDSPLHF
TRBJ1-4 TRBV6-2/TRBV6-3 few . TGTGCCAGCAGTGACGGCATAAAATTGACAGGAGGTGAAAAACTGTTTTTT CASSDGIKLTGGEKLFF
TRBJ2-7 TRBV10-3 many TRBD2 TGTGCCACCTACGGGGGGGCCTACGAGCAGTACTTC CATYGGAYEQYF
TRBJ1-2 TRBV4-3 many TRBD1 TGCGCCAGCAGCCAAGATCGGGACAGCCTCTATGGCTACACCTTC CASSQDRDSLYGYTF
TRBJ2-6 TRBV28 many TRBD1 TGTGCCAGTGATAGGGACAGGGGGAGCGCTGGGGCCAACGTCCTGACTTTC CASDRDRGSAGANVLTF
TRBJ2-4 TRBV7-9 . TRBD1 TGTGCCAGCAGCTATCCGGGACAGGGGGTAGCCAAAAACATTCAGTACTTC CASSYPGQGVAKNIQYF
TRBJ2-4 TRBV20-1 many TRBD2 TGCAGTGCGGCTACTCCGGGGGGAAACATTCAGTACTTC CSAATPGGNIQYF
TRBJ1-4 TRBV5-6 . TRBD1 TGTGCCAGCAGCTCCAAGGGACAGGTCCGGAATGAAAAACTGTTTTTT CASSSKGQVRNEKLFF
TRBJ2-7 TRBV7-6 . . TGTGCCAGCAGCTCGCCCGGGACGCCCGAACCCTACGAGCAGTACTTC CASSSPGTPEPYEQYF
TRBJ1-1 TRBV29-1 . . TGCAGCGTTGAATGGCAGGGGAGGTTGACGAACACTGAAGCTTTCTTT CSVEWQGRLTNTEAFF
TRBJ2-2 TRBV9 many . TGTGCCAGCAACCCGGGCTTTTACACCGGGGAGCTGTTTTTT CASNPGFYTGELFF
TRBJ1-1 TRBV12-3/TRBV12-4 many . TGTGCCAGCAGTCCGATCACCAACACTGAAGCTTTCTTT CASSPITNTEAFF
TRBJ2-2 TRBV18 . . TGTGCCAGCTCACCACTAGTCAGCTACACCGGGGAGCTGTTTTTT CASSPLVSYTGELFF
TRBJ2-5 TRBV7-3 . TRBD1 TGTGCCAGCAGCTCGGGACAGGTTCGGCAAGAGCCCCAGTACTTC CASSSGQVRQEPQYF
TRBJ2-5 TRBV7-9 many . TGTGCCAGCAGCTCAGAAGAGACCCAGTACTTC CASSSEETQYF
TRBJ2-3 TRBV6-5 many . TGTGCCAGCAGTTACTCCGGAAGGGATACGCAGTATTTT CASSYSGRDTQYF
TRBJ1-2 TRBV24-1 few . TGTGCCACCTGGGACTATGGCTACACCTTC CATWDYGYTF
TRBJ2-2 TRBV9 many TRBD2 TGTGCCAGCAGCCCGACTAGCGGGAGGGGCACCGGGGAGCTGTTTTTT CASSPTSGRGTGELFF
TRBJ1-6 TRBV7-9 few . TGTGCCAGCAGCTTAATTGGTGCAGCCCGGCCGGATTTTTCACCCCTCCACTTT CASSLIGAARPDFSPLHF
TRBJ2-2 TRBV20-1 . TRBD1 TGCAGTGCTAGATCAGGGACAGGGAAGTCTAGGGAGCTGTTTTTT CSARSGTGKSRELFF
TRBJ2-2 TRBV6-2/TRBV6-3 few . TGTGCCACAGGGGTAGGGAACACCGGGGAGCTGTTTTTT CATGVGNTGELFF
TRBJ2-1 TRBV28 many TRBD2 TGTGCCAGCAGTTTGTTCTCCGGACTAGCGGGAGCCCCAGAGCAGTTCTTC CASSLFSGLAGAPEQFF
TRBJ2-1 TRBV29-1 . . TGCAGCGTTGTACAGGTTTACAATGAGCAGTTCTTC CSVVQVYNEQFF
TRBJ2-7 TRBV3-1 many . TGTGCCAGCAGCCAAGCGGGCGCCGGTTGCTACGAGCAGTACTTC CASSQAGAGCYEQYF
TRBJ1-5 TRBV7-9 many . TGTGCCAGCTCGGAGGGTCGGCAGCCCCAGCATTTT CASSEGRQPQHF
TRBJ2-3 TRBV6-1 . . TGTGCCAGCAGCTCAGGATTCACAGATACGCAGTATTTT CASSSGFTDTQYF
TRBJ2-2 TRBV6-5 many . TGTGCCAGCAGTTACTCGCTGGGTTCTATCACCGGGGAGCTGTTTTTT CASSYSLGSITGELFF
TRBJ2-7 TRBV6-1 many . TGTGCCAGCAGTGAAGAGGGCAGGTCCTACGAGCAGTACTTC CASSEEGRSYEQYF
TRBJ1-4 TRBV12-3/TRBV12-4 many TRBD1 TGTGCCAGCAGTTTGCCTCCGGGACAGGGAAATGAAAAACTGTTTTTT CASSLPPGQGNEKLFF
TRBJ2-7 TRBV9 many . TGTGCCAGCAGCGTAGGGTACGGCAGCTCCTACGAGCAGTACTTC CASSVGYGSSYEQYF
TRBJ2-1 TRBV20-1 few TRBD2 TGCAGTGCTACGCTAGCGGTCGATTACAATGAGCAGTTCTTC CSATLAVDYNEQFF
TRBJ2-7 TRBV7-9 . TRBD2 TGTGCCAGCAGCTACCGGGAGGACCCTTTGGAGCAGTACTTC CASSYREDPLEQYF
TRBJ1-2 TRBV7-8 medium-sized TRBD1 TGTGCCAGCAGCTTTCAACGGGACAGGGCTACCCTTACTAACTATGGCTACACCTTC CASSFQRDRATLTNYGYTF
TRBJ2-3 TRBV5-1 few TRBD2 TGCGCCAGCAGCTTTCTAGCGGGGGGGCCACGGAGTCCAGATACGCAGTATTTT CASSFLAGGPRSPDTQYF
TRBJ2-3 TRBV7-3 . . TGTGCCAGCAGCTTCGTTTTGACAGATACGCAGTATTTT CASSFVLTDTQYF
TRBJ1-5 TRBV6-4 many . TGTGCCAGCACCCAGGGCTTAAATCAGCCCCAGCATTTT CASTQGLNQPQHF
TRBJ2-1 TRBV11-3 few . TGTGCCAGCAGCCACGGGGCGACGGAGTCAGTTTACAATGAGCAGTTCTTC CASSHGATESVYNEQFF
TRBJ1-2 TRBV29-1 . TRBD1 TGCAGCGTCCCAGGGGGCTCCTGGGGGTATGGCTACACCTTC CSVPGGSWGYGYTF
TRBJ1-2 TRBV27 few . TGTGCCAGCAGTTCCGGACGGTTCTATGGCTACACCTTC CASSSGRFYGYTF
TRBJ2-3 TRBV6-5 few TRBD2 TGTGCCAGCAGTTACTTTCTAGCGGGGGGTTTGGATACGCAGTATTTT CASSYFLAGGLDTQYF
TRBJ1-1 TRBV11-3 many . TGTGCCAGCAGTCTAGGAGTCGGATCAGGGAGGGACACTGAAGCTTTCTTT CASSLGVGSGRDTEAFF
TRBJ2-6 TRBV9 . TRBD1 TGTGCCAGCAGCGGCGGGACAGGGGGGTTCGGGGCCAACGTCCTGACTTTC CASSGGTGGFGANVLTF
TRBJ2-5 TRBV11-2 many . TGTGCCAGCAGCCGCTTGGGTGGGGAGACCCAGTACTTC CASSRLGGETQYF
TRBJ2-5 TRBV9 many . TGTGCCAGCAGCCCCGGGAGTGGGGCGGAAGAGACCCAGTACTTC CASSPGSGAEETQYF
TRBJ2-7 TRBV14 few . TGTGCCAGCAGCCAAGGCAGGGGAGGTGCCTACGAGCAGTACTTC CASSQGRGGAYEQYF
TRBJ1-5 TRBV27 . TRBD1 TGTGCCAGCAGTCCCGGGACAGTGGGTCAGCCCCAGCATTTT CASSPGTVGQPQHF
TRBJ2-1 TRBV7-9 many TRBD2 TGTGCCAGCAGCAGACTAGCGGGGGACAATGAGCAGTTCTTC CASSRLAGDNEQFF
TRBJ2-1 TRBV6-5 many . TGTGCCAGCACCTCCCTAGGTCCTCCTTTTAGCTCCTACAATGAGCAGTTCTTC CASTSLGPPFSSYNEQFF